This passage covers 27 T cell receptor beta chains from one sample sequenced in a study of blood T cells in healthy people across ages. A sample-barcoded 5' primer and a J-beta primer mix were used in a second PCR of roughly 6 to 12 cycles. One entry per CDR3 protein, called by TCRdb with MiXCR from the 5' RACE reads. This table holds approximately 1,700,000 distinct CDR3 sequences, about two fifths found once. The sequenced material came from blood. Receptors were obtained from a human donor in good health.

A few counts support this clonotype. The rearrangement uses TRBV5-1 and TRBJ2-5; D ambiguous. CDR3 length equals 15 residues. With 0 bases removed from V and 1 base from J, the gap between germline ends came to 10 bases. From germline, CDR1 is SGHRS and CDR2 YFSETQ. Written as DNA, the CDR3 is TGCGCCAGCAGCTTGGTGTGGGCAACCCAAGAGACCCAGTACTTC. It yields the protein CASSLVWATQETQYF. Using reference TRBV5-1 and TRBJ2-5 for the parts outside the CDR3, the full variable domain is KAGVTQTPRYLIKTRGQQVTLSCSPISGHRSVSWYQQTPGQGLQFLFEYFSETQRNKGNFPGRFSGRQFSNSRSEMNVSTLELGDSALYLCASSLVWATQETQYFGPGTRLLVL.

The chain has TRBV12-3 or TRBV12-4 and TRBJ1-5; the match to TRBD1 covers 7 bases. With 7 bases clipped from V and 1 base from J, the junction kept 4 bases outside the gene matches. This CDR3 contains 14 residues. The CDR3 loop reads CASNLQGSNQPQHF. CDR3 in DNA: TGTGCCAGCAATCTACAGGGGAGCAATCAGCCCCAGCATTTT.

This chain joins TRBV3-1 and TRBJ2-7; 14 bases line up with TRBD2. J gave up 0 bases and V 5 bases, and 6 bases lay outside the gene matches. The CDR3 runs to 17 residues. Germline V gene sequence: CDR1 LGHDT, CDR2 YNNKEL (reference sequence). The chain's CDR3 is CASSSGTSGGFSYEQYF. CDR3 nucleotides: TGTGCCAGCAGCTCCGGGACTAGCGGGGGATTCTCCTACGAGCAGTACTTC.

This rearrangement joins TRBV29-1 to TRBJ2-3; D tentatively fits TRBD1 or TRBD2 (5 bases each). Germline V gene sequence: CDR1 SQVTM, CDR2 ANQGSEA. The CDR3 runs to 14 residues. Trimming removed 4 bases from V and 0 bases from J, with 11 bases in between. The CDR3 DNA reads TGCAGCGTTGGTTGGGGACGTAGCACAGATACGCAGTATTTT. This encodes CSVGWGRSTDTQYF.

The chain is built from TRBV29-1 and TRBJ1-1; D gene uncertain. The V end lost 5 bases, the J end lost 4 bases, and 8 bases lay between the germline ends. The length of the CDR3 is 11 residues. Germline loops: CDR1 SQVTM, CDR2 ANQGSEA. CDR3 coding DNA: TGCAGCGTTTTCGAGGGCACTGAAGCTTTCTTT. Its translation is CSVFEGTEAFF.

This clonotype was counted at least ten times. CDR3 protein: CSASGGANYGYTF. DNA for the CDR3: TGCAGTGCTTCCGGGGGGGCTAACTATGGCTACACCTTC. The chain recombines TRBV20-1 with TRBJ1-2, with TRBD1 as a possible D gene (5 bases). The V and J ends lost 5 bases and 0 bases respectively, with 10 bases between them. This CDR3 is 13 amino acids long. Germline values: CDR1 DFQATT, CDR2 SNEGSKA (reference sequence).

This chain joins TRBV20-1 and TRBJ2-1; tentative D call: TRBD1 (6 bases). Germline V lookup: CDR1 DFQATT, CDR2 SNEGSKA (reference sequence). The V end lost 0 bases, the J end lost 4 bases, and 19 bases lay between the germline ends. This CDR3 has 17 residues. CDR3 nucleotide sequence: TGCAGTGCTAGAGATCGGGTCCCCAGGGGTTCGTACAATGAGCAGTTCTTC. Translation gives CSARDRVPRGSYNEQFF.

This clonotype has just a few counts. The chain employs TRBV7-3 and TRBJ1-2; D not resolved. CDR1 SGHTA and CDR2 FQGTGA come from the germline V gene. The CDR3 loop spans 14 amino acids. Trimming cost V 2 bases and J 4 bases, with 11 bases left between them. DNA of the CDR3: TGTGCCAGCAGCTTAGGTTCAGCGGTCTATGGCTACACCTTC. Encoded protein: CASSLGSAVYGYTF.

The rearrangement uses TRBV6-5 and TRBJ1-2; TRBD1 is a possible D gene (5 bases). The CDR3 totals 11 residues. Germline-derived CDR1 and CDR2 are MNHEY and SVGAGI. V was pared by 9 bases and J by 4 bases, with 9 bases between. CDR3 nucleotides: TGTGCCAGTTGGGACGGCTATGGCTACACCTTC. Its protein is CASWDGYGYTF.

This clonotype occurred a few times. The chain employs TRBV28 and TRBJ1-2; the D gene is possibly TRBD1 (5 bases). The CDR3 has 13 residues. V was trimmed by 3 bases and J by 6 bases, leaving 11 bases between them. Germline V CDR1 and CDR2: MDHEN, SYDVKM. CDR3 loop: CASSLGLPDGYTF. The CDR3 DNA sequence: TGTGCCAGCAGTTTGGGACTTCCAGATGGCTACACCTTC.

This chain links TRBV7-2 with TRBJ2-4; D is undetermined. TRBJ2-5 matches the DNA end more closely, so the J call is doubtful. The CDR3 has 15 amino acids. Germline V gene lookup returns CDR1 SGHTA and CDR2 FQGNSA. CDR3: CASSLQPFLQETQYF. The CDR3 DNA is TGTGCCAGCAGCTTACAACCATTCCTTCAAGAGACCCAGTACTTC.

The V call is TRBV2, the J call TRBJ2-5; TRBD2 aligns across 9 bases. Germline V gene sequence: CDR1 SNHLY, CDR2 FYNNEI. The CDR3 has 15 amino acids. V lost 6 bases to trimming and J lost 0 bases; unmatched junction nucleotides: 5. CDR3 in amino acids: CASSASGEYQETQYF. CDR3 DNA sequence: TGTGCCAGCAGCGCTAGCGGGGAGTACCAAGAGACCCAGTACTTC.

This clonotype was seen only once. CDR3 protein: CTSSPGLRQPQHF. DNA of the CDR3: TGTACTAGCAGCCCAGGTTTGCGTCAGCCCCAGCATTTT. The chain couples TRBV7-7 to TRBJ1-5; D remains ambiguous. Germline V gives CDR1 SSHAT, CDR2 FNYEAQ (reference sequence). This CDR3 has 13 residues.

The sample holds a few counts of this clonotype. In DNA, the CDR3 is TGTGCCAGCAGCCAAGAAATAGGACTGGCCCCAGAGACCCAGTACTTC. As protein: CASSQEIGLAPETQYF. The chain couples TRBV4-2 to TRBJ2-5; tentatively, D is TRBD2 (5 bases). The CDR3 is 16 amino acids. Trimming removed 0 bases at V and 4 bases at J, with 15 bases between. CDR1 is LGHNA and CDR2 is YNFKEQ in the germline V gene.

The chain carries TRBV20-1 and TRBJ2-3; 9 bases agree with TRBD2. Germline lookup yields CDR1 DFQATT and CDR2 SNEGSKA (reference sequence). Trimming took 1 base from V and 2 from J; bases not matched to a gene: 4. The CDR3 sequence is 15 residues long. As DNA, the CDR3 is TGCAGTGCTAGAGGTACTAGCGGGTACACAGATACGCAGTATTTT. Protein sequence: CSARGTSGYTDTQYF.

This clonotype was detected only a few times. The chain employs TRBV13 and TRBJ2-5, with 10 bases matching TRBD2. The CDR3 is 16 residues long. Trimming removed 5 bases from V and 4 bases from J; junction bases left unmatched: 10. Germline V CDR1 and CDR2: PRHDT, FYEKMQ (reference sequence). The CDR3 DNA sequence: TGTGCCAGCAGCCCAACCCTAGCGGGGGTGTCAGAGACCCAGTACTTC. Amino acid sequence: CASSPTLAGVSETQYF.

The CDR3 DNA sequence: TGTGCCAGCAGTCCCGACAGTGCAGTGAATGAGCAGTTCTTC. This codes for CASSPDSAVNEQFF. The chain couples TRBV6-5 to TRBJ2-1; possible D gene TRBD1, 5 bases. The V gene lost 5 bases and the J gene lost 7 bases, with 15 bases spanning the gap. There are 14 residues in the CDR3. Germline V gives CDR1 MNHEY, CDR2 SVGAGI.

J is TRBJ1-5 and V is TRBV6-2 or TRBV6-3, with D tentatively TRBD1 (5 bases). Germline V CDR1 and CDR2: MNHEY, SVGEGT. CDR3 length: 14 amino acids. Trimming shortened V by 10 bases and J by 0 bases, and 13 bases separated the two germline ends. Written as DNA, the CDR3 is TGTGCCACCGGGGGGGTGAATAGCAATCAGCCCCAGCATTTT. This translates into CATGGVNSNQPQHF.

The genes are TRBV3-1 and TRBJ1-2; a possible D gene is TRBD1 (6 bases). The CDR3 has 15 amino acids. Trimming took 3 bases from V and 2 from J, leaving 13 bases between them. Germline-derived CDR1 and CDR2 are LGHDT and YNNKEL (reference sequence). Written as DNA, the CDR3 is TGTGCCAGCAGCCATAGCCAGACAGGAAACTATGGCTACACCTTC. Protein product: CASSHSQTGNYGYTF.

V and J are TRBV15 and TRBJ2-3; D ambiguous. There are 13 residues in the CDR3. Per germline, CDR1 LNHNV and CDR2 YYDKDF (reference sequence). V was pared by 1 base and J by 6 bases, with 8 bases between. The CDR3 is CATSRAGADTQYF. The CDR3, as DNA: TGTGCCACCAGCAGAGCTGGAGCGGATACGCAGTATTTT.

A few counts support this clonotype. The V gene is TRBV4-1, the J gene TRBJ2-1, with 7 positions matching TRBD2. CDR1 is MGHRA, CDR2 YSYEKL, per germline. The CDR3 extends over 18 amino acids. V lost 1 base, J lost 5 bases, and 14 bases stayed unmatched. Here the CDR3 reads CASSQVLSWTSGHNEQFF. The CDR3 DNA sequence: TGCGCCAGCAGCCAAGTCTTAAGTTGGACTAGTGGCCACAATGAGCAGTTCTTC.

This clonotype was detected only a few times. The chain uses TRBV6-5 and TRBJ2-1; D uncertain. Per germline, CDR1 MNHEY and CDR2 SVGAGI. V was cut by 2 bases and J by 8 bases, with 13 bases left in between. The CDR3 runs 14 residues. The CDR3 region has the DNA TGTGCCAGCAGTTACAAGTCCTCAAGCTATGAGCAGTTCTTC. It is translated as CASSYKSSSYEQFF.

V usage is TRBV25-1 and J usage is TRBJ2-1; TRBD1 aligns across 9 bases. Germline V gene lookup returns CDR1 MGHDK and CDR2 SYGVNS. The CDR3 is made up of 18 amino acids. J lost 2 bases, V lost 0 bases, and 8 bases had no gene match. The CDR3 DNA reads TGTGCCAGCAGTGAATATTTTAGGACAGGGGAAGCCTACAATGAGCAGTTCTTC. Protein sequence: CASSEYFRTGEAYNEQFF.

V is TRBV3-1 and J is TRBJ1-1; D is unresolved. Germline assignment: CDR1 LGHDT and CDR2 YNNKEL (reference sequence). V lost 1 base and J 3 bases, leaving 12 bases between the germline ends. The CDR3 length is 15 residues. The DNA of the CDR3 is TGTGCCAGCAGCCAAGGGGCTCGGGGAGACACTGAAGCTTTCTTT. Translated: CASSQGARGDTEAFF.

The V gene is TRBV7-2, the J gene TRBJ1-2; D gene unclear. The CDR3 consists of 16 residues. V lost 5 bases, J lost 6 bases, and 22 bases lay in between. Per the germline V gene, CDR1 is SGHTA and CDR2 is FQGNSA. The CDR3 DNA reads as TGTGCCAGCAGCCCAATGTATTCGAGAGGGAGGGATGGCTACACCTTC. Its translation is CASSPMYSRGRDGYTF.

This chain connects TRBV5-8 to TRBJ1-2; the D is unclear. Germline assignment: CDR1 SGHTS and CDR2 YDEGEE. The CDR3 totals 18 residues. The V gene lost 0 bases and the J gene lost 4 bases, with 22 bases spanning the gap. For the CDR3, the DNA is TGTGCCAGCAGCTTGGCCGGCAGTCCAACCCTGAGGGTCTATGGCTACACCTTC. Amino acids: CASSLAGSPTLRVYGYTF. The full variable domain, rest sourced from reference TRBV5-8 and TRBJ1-2, is EAGVTQSPTHLIKTRGQQATLRCSPISGHTSVYWYQQALGLGLQFLLWYDEGEERNRGNFPPRFSGRQFPNYSSELNVNALELEDSALYLCASSLAGSPTLRVYGYTFGSGTRLTVV.

The chain employs TRBV30 and TRBJ1-2; D is undetermined. The CDR3 sequence is 12 residues long. Trimming took off 0 bases at V and 6 bases at J, with 8 bases between the two ends. Germline CDR1 reads GTSNPN; CDR2 reads SVGIG (reference sequence). The chain's CDR3 is CAWSVLPHGYTF. The CDR3 DNA is TGTGCCTGGAGTGTACTTCCTCATGGCTACACCTTC.